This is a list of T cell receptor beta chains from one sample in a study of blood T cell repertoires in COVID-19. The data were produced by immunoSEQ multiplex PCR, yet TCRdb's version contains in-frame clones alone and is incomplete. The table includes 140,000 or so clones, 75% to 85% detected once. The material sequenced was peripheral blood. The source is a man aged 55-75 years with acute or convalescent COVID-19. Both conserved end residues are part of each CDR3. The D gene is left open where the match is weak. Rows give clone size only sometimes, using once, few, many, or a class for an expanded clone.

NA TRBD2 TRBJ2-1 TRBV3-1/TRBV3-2 TGTGCCAGCAGCCAACGTGGGCGGGAGAGTAATGAGCAGTTCTTC CASSQRGRESNEQFF
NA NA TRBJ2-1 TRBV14 TGTGCCAGCAGCCAACTAGGCAAGACTAGTGAGCAGTTCTTC CASSQLGKTSEQFF
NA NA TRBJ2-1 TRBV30 TGTGCCTGGAGTGTACTAGGGGGTTCCTACAATGAGCAGTTCTTC CAWSVLGGSYNEQFF
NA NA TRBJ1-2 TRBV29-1 TGCAGCGTGAACGGAGGGGAATTGACAGTCGGGAACTATGGCTACACCTTC CSVNGGELTVGNYGYTF
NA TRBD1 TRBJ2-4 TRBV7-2 TGTGCCAGCAGCCCGACAGGGGGTTTGGACATTCAGTACTTC CASSPTGGLDIQYF
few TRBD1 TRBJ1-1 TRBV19 TGTGCCAGTAGTACGACAGGGTACACTGAAGCTTTCTTT CASSTTGYTEAFF
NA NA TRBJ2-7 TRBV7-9 TGTGTTTCGGGAAGGAGCTCCTACGAGCAGTACTTC CVSGRSSYEQYF
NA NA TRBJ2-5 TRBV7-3 TGTGCCAGCAGCTTAAGTCTACAAGAGACCCAGTACTTC CASSLSLQETQYF
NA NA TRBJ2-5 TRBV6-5 TGTGCCAGCAAGCACGAGACACCTACCCTCGGGACCCAGTACTTC CASKHETPTLGTQYF
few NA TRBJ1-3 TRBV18 TGTGCCAGCTCACCAGCAGGGTCCAACACCATATATTTT CASSPAGSNTIYF
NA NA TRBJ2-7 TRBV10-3 TGTGCCATCAGTCAAGGGAGCCCAGGCGAGCAGTACTTC CAISQGSPGEQYF
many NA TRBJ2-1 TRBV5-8 TGTGCCAGCAGCCGGGGGTCCAGCTCCTACAATGAGCAGTTCTTC CASSRGSSSYNEQFF
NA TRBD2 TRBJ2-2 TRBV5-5 TGTGCCAGCATCTTAGCGGGAGGGCCCTCGGGCACCGGGGAGCTGTTTTTT CASILAGGPSGTGELFF
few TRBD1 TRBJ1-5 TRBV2 TGTGCCAGCAGTCCCCGGGACAGGGTGGATCAGCCCCAGCATTTT CASSPRDRVDQPQHF
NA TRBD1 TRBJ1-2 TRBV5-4 TGTGCCAGCAGCTCCACCCAGGGGGACTATGGCTACACCTTC CASSSTQGDYGYTF
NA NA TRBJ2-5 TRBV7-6 TGTGCCAGCAGCTTAGGCGACAGACTCCAAGAGACCCAGTACTTC CASSLGDRLQETQYF
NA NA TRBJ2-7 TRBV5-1 TGCGCCAGCAGCTTGGTAGATAACTCCTACGAGCAGTACTTC CASSLVDNSYEQYF
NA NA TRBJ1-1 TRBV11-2 TGTGCCAGCAGCTTAGGTTTAGATCAAAACACTGAAGCTTTCTTT CASSLGLDQNTEAFF
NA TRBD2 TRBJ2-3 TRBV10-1 TGCGCCAGCAGCCAAAGCGGGGAAGGCACAGATACGCAGTATTTT CASSQSGEGTDTQYF
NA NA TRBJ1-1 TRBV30 TGTGCCTGGAGTGGTATCAGGGTGAATGCTTTCTTT CAWSGIRVNAFF
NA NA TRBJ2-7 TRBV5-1 TGCGCCAGCAGCCTAGAGAACGAGCAGTACTTC CASSLENEQYF